The rows below give T cell receptor beta chains drawn from one sample of a study of regulatory T cells in long-lasting Graves disease. TCRdb recomputed calls from the multiplex PCR reads with MiXCR, one row per CDR3 protein. The data hold over 350,000 distinct CDR3 sequences, with over 14% observed a single time. The same sample was also studied in work on T cells in Graves' hyperthyroidism and ophthalmopathy.

Here the sequenced sample was peripheral blood mononuclear cells (PBMCs), taken at new diagnosis, from a patient treated with antithyroid drugs. Receptors were obtained from a woman aged 40 to 50 with Graves disease. Each CDR3 is given with its conserved first and last residue. Each record gives: V gene, clone size, J gene, D gene, CDR3 DNA, CDR3 protein. D genes are given only for firm matches. Size values are once, few and many counts, or a class for expanded clones, and some rows have none.

>TRBV27|many|TRBJ2-1|NA
TGTGCCAGCAGTTTATCGATTTCATACAATGAGCAGTTCTTC
CASSLSISYNEQFF
>TRBV18|NA|TRBJ1-1|NA
TGTGCCAGCTCAAGAATAGGGGCTGTTGAAGCTTTCTTT
CASSRIGAVEAFF
>TRBV10-3|many|TRBJ1-1|TRBD1
TGTGCCATCAGTGACACCGGGACAGAGAACACTGAAGCTTTCTTT
CAISDTGTENTEAFF
>TRBV20-1|many|TRBJ2-1|TRBD1
TGCAGTGCTCCGAAATTACAGGGGTCCCATGAGCAGTTCTTC
CSAPKLQGSHEQFF
>TRBV3-1|NA|TRBJ2-5|TRBD2
TGTGCCAGCAGGCATCCGGGGGGGGGGATGCAGTACTTC
CASRHPGGGMQYF
>TRBV7-2|NA|TRBJ1-5|TRBD1
TGTGCCAGCAGCTTGGACAGGGTTTTTCAGCCCCAGCATTTT
CASSLDRVFQPQHF
>TRBV12-3/TRBV12-4|few|TRBJ2-1|TRBD2
TGTGCCAGCAGTTTAGTGTCTAGCGGTCTAATGGGCTACAATGAGCAGTTCTTC
CASSLVSSGLMGYNEQFF
>TRBV10-3|few|TRBJ1-5|NA
TGTGCCATCAGTGAGATAGGGGAGCTTGATCAGCCCCAGCATTTT
CAISEIGELDQPQHF
>TRBV12-3/TRBV12-4|many|TRBJ2-7|TRBD2
TGTGCCAGCAGTCTCGACCCCAGCGGGGGGGAGTACTTC
CASSLDPSGGEYF
>TRBV27|many|TRBJ2-7|TRBD2
TGTGCCAGCAGTTTATCTAGCGGGAGGCCGGGGGAGCAGTACTTC
CASSLSSGRPGEQYF
>TRBV19|few|TRBJ1-1|TRBD1
TGTGCCAGTAGTCCCTCCCCTACAGGGGGCACTGAAGCTTTCTTT
CASSPSPTGGTEAFF
>TRBV2|NA|TRBJ2-1|NA
TGTGCCAGCAGTGTTGGGTTGGTGACCCCCCAGTTCTTC
CASSVGLVTPQFF
>TRBV28|NA|TRBJ2-2|TRBD1
TGTGCCAGCAGTTTAGGCCCGGGGACAGTCAACACCGGGGAGCTGTTTTTT
CASSLGPGTVNTGELFF
>TRBV2|NA|TRBJ2-1|NA
TGTGCCAGCAGTGATAAGGGAAGACGGGACAATGAGCAGTTCTTC
CASSDKGRRDNEQFF
>TRBV12-3/TRBV12-4|NA|TRBJ1-5|NA
TGTGCCAGCAGTTTCGGACATAATAGCAATCAGCCCCAGCATTTT
CASSFGHNSNQPQHF
>TRBV7-9|many|TRBJ2-3|TRBD2
TGTGCCAGCAGCTTATACCGGACTAGCGGGAGCGAAGATACGCAGTATTTT
CASSLYRTSGSEDTQYF
>TRBV13|many|TRBJ2-1|NA
TGTGCCAGCAGCCCCGGGACTCCCAATGAGCAGTTCTTC
CASSPGTPNEQFF
>TRBV7-8|many|TRBJ2-1|TRBD2
TGTGCCAGCAGCCTAAACCGGCTAGCGGGTGCCTACAATGAGCAGTTCTTC
CASSLNRLAGAYNEQFF
>TRBV2|many|TRBJ1-5|TRBD1
TGTGCCAGCAGTGAGGGGACAGGAGTCAATCAGCCCCAGCATTTT
CASSEGTGVNQPQHF
>TRBV5-1|many|TRBJ2-3|NA
TGCGCCAGCAGCTTGGGCCCAGTTGGGGGTGCCTCAGATACGCAGTATTTT
CASSLGPVGGASDTQYF
>TRBV20-1|many|TRBJ2-7|TRBD2
TGCAGTGCTCGGACTAGCGGGAGAGGGGAGCAGTACTTC
CSARTSGRGEQYF
>TRBV3-1|many|TRBJ2-1|TRBD1
TGTGCCAGCAGCCAAGGGACAGGGGTTATCGATGAGCAGTTCTTC
CASSQGTGVIDEQFF